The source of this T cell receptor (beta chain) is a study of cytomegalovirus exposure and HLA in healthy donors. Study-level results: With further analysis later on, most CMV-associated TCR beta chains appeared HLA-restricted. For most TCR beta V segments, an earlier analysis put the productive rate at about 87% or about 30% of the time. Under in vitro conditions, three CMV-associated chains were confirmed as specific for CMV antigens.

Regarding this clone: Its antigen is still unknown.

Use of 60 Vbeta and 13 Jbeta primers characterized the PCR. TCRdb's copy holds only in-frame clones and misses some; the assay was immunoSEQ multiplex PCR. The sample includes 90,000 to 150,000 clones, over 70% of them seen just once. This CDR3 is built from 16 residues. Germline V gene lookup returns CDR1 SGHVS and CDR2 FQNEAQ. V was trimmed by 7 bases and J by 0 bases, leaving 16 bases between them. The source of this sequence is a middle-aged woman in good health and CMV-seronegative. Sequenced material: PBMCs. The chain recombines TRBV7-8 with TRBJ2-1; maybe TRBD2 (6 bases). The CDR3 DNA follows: TGTGCCAGCACCCATCCCCGGGGGAGCTCCTACAATGAGCAGTTCTTC. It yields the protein CASTHPRGSSYNEQFF.